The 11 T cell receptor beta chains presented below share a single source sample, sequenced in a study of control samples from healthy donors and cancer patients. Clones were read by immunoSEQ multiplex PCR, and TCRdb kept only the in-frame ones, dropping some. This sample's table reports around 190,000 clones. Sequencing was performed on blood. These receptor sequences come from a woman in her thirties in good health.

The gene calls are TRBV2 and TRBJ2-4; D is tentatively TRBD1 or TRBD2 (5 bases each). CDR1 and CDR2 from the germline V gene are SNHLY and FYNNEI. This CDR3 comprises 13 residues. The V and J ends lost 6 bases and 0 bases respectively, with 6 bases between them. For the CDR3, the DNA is TGTGCCAGCAGCGGGACAGCCAAAAACATTCAGTACTTC. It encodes CASSGTAKNIQYF.

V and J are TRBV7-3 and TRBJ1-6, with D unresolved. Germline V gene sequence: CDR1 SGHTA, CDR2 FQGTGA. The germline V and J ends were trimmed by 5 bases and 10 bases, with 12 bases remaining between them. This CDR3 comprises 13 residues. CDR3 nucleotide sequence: TGTGCCAGCAGCCCACGGGGAGGATCACCCCTCCACTTT. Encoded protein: CASSPRGGSPLHF.

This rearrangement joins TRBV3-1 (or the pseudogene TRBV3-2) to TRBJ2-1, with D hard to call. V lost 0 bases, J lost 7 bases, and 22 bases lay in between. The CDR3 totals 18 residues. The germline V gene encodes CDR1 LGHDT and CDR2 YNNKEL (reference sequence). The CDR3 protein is CASSQDRLNSLLGNEQFF. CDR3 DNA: TGTGCCAGCAGCCAAGATCGTCTTAACAGCTTGTTAGGGAATGAGCAGTTCTTC.

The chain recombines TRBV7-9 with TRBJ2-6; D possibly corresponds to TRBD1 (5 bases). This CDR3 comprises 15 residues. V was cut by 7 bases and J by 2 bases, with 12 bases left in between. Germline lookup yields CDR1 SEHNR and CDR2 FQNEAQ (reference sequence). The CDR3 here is CASIHQGTGANVLTF. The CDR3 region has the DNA TGTGCCAGCATCCACCAGGGAACTGGGGCCAACGTCCTGACTTTC.

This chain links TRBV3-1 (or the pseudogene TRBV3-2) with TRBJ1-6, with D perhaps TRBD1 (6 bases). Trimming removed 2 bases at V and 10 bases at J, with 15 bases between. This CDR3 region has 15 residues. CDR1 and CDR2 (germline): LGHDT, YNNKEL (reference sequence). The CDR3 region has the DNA TGTGCCAGCAGCCAACCACAGGGCATAGGATCACCCCTCCACTTT. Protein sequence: CASSQPQGIGSPLHF.

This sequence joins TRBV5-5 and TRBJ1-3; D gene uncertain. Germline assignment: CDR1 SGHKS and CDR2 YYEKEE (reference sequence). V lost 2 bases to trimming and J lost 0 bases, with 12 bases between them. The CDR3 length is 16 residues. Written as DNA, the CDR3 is TGTGCCAGCAGCTTTTTTGGACGGACCTCTGGAAACACCATATATTTT. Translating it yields CASSFFGRTSGNTIYF.

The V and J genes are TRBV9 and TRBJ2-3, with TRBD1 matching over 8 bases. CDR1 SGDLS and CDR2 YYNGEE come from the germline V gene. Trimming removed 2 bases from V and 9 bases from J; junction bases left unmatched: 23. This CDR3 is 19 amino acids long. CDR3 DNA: TGTGCCAGCAGCGTTTGGAAGCTCGACCGGGACAGGAGGGCAGTGACGCAGTATTTT. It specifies CASSVWKLDRDRRAVTQYF. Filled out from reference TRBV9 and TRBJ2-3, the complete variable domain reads DSGVTQTPKHLITATGQRVTLRCSPRSGDLSVYWYQQSLDQGLQFLIQYYNGEERAKGNILERFSAQQFPDLHSELNLSSLELGDSALYFCASSVWKLDRDRRAVTQYFGPGTRLTVL.

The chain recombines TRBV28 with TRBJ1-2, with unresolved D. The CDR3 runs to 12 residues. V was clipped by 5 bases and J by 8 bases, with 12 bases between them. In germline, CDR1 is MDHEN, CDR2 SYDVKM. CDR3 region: CASSAGIYGYTF. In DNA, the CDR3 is TGTGCCAGCAGTGCCGGAATTTACGGCTACACCTTC.

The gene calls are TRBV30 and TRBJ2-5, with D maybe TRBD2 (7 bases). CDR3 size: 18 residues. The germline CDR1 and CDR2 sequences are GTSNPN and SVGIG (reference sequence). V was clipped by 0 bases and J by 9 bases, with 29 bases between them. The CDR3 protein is CAWSVLPPQTGLGGAQYF. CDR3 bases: TGTGCCTGGAGTGTACTACCCCCTCAGACTGGGTTAGGGGGGGCCCAGTACTTC.

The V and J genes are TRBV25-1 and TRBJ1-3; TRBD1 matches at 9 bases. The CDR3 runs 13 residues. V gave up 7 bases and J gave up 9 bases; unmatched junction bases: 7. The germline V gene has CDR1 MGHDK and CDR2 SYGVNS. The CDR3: CASTPGQGVTIYF. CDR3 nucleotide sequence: TGTGCCAGCACCCCGGGACAGGGAGTCACCATATATTTT.

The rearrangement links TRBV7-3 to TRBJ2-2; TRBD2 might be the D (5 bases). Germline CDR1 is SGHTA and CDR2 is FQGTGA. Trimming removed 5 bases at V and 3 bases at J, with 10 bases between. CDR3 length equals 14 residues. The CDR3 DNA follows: TGTGCCAGCAGCGCCACGAGGGACACCGGGGAGCTGTTTTTT. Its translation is CASSATRDTGELFF.